This TCR beta chain was sequenced during a study of T-cell memory formation after mild COVID-19. This clonotype turned up a few times. TCRdb re-analysed the 5' RACE reads in MiXCR, keeping a single row per CDR3 protein. The data show over 300,000 distinct CDR3 sequences, roughly 20% seen once. This CDR3 is 15 amino acids long. The trim removed 6 bases at V and 2 bases at J, leaving 12 bases unmatched. Germline CDR1 and CDR2: DFQATT and SNEGSKA (reference sequence). The source of this sequence is a man aged 18 to 35 who had mild COVID-19 (a few samples of this study predate the infection). Cell type and time point are not known. Sequencing was carried out using PBMCs or a T cell subset sorted from them (not recorded which). The chain couples TRBV20-1 to TRBJ1-2; TRBD1 agrees at 7 bases. This CDR3 is CSARPTGRANYGYTF. In DNA, the CDR3 is TGCAGTGCCCGACCGACAGGGAGGGCGAACTATGGCTACACCTTC.